Shown below are 3 T cell receptor beta chains from a single sample sequenced in a study. TCRdb re-called the 5' RACE reads through MiXCR, storing one row per CDR3 protein. The sample lists some 8,700 distinct CDR3 sequences, about 65% occurring once. Sequencing input: tumor-infiltrating naive CD4+ T cells sorted from the breast tumor. As to subset: naive CD4+ T cells, CD4+CD45RA+CD25-. The receptors were sampled from a female donor with breast cancer.

V and J are TRBV20-1 and TRBJ2-5, with 11 bases aligning to TRBD2. The germline CDR1 and CDR2 sequences are DFQATT and SNEGSKA (reference sequence). The length of the CDR3 is 13 residues. Trimming cost V 6 bases and J 3 bases; bases outside gene matches: 3. The chain's CDR3 is CSARLAGKETQYF. The CDR3 DNA follows: TGCAGTGCCCGACTAGCGGGAAAAGAGACCCAGTACTTC.

The chain links TRBV20-1 to TRBJ2-1; 15 nucleotides agree with TRBD2. CDR1 and CDR2 from the germline V gene are DFQATT and SNEGSKA (reference sequence). The V segment lost 6 bases and the J segment 2 bases; nucleotides outside the gene matches: 8. This CDR3 region has 17 residues. In nucleotides, the CDR3 is TGCAGTGCCTGGACTAGCGGGAGGGCCCAGGCCTACAATGAGCAGTTCTTC. As protein: CSAWTSGRAQAYNEQFF.

This sequence joins TRBV25-1 and TRBJ1-1; D unclear. The CDR3 is 11 amino acids. Trimming removed 3 bases from V and 8 bases from J, with 7 bases in between. CDR1 MGHDK and CDR2 SYGVNS come from the germline V gene. The CDR3 DNA reads TGTGCCAGCAGTGATCCAACAGAAGCTTTCTTT. It is translated as CASSDPTEAFF. The full variable domain, with the rest looked up from reference TRBV25-1 and TRBJ1-1, is EADIYQTPRYLVIGTGKKITLECSQTMGHDKMYWYQQDPGMELHLIHYSYGVNSTEKGDLSSESTVSRIRTEHFPLTLESARPSHTSQYLCASSDPTEAFFGQGTRLTVV.